A single TCR beta chain is shown here with its context. Samples came from healthy bone marrow donors. The CDR3 consists of 13 residues. Germline V gene lookup returns CDR1 SGHRS and CDR2 YFSETQ. Trimming took off 4 bases at V and 1 base at J, with 8 bases between the two ends. These data originate in a study of cytomegalovirus exposure and HLA in healthy donors. PCR primers comprised 60 Vbeta and 13 Jbeta primers. Libraries were prepared by immunoSEQ multiplex PCR; TCRdb keeps only in-frame clonotypes and omits some of them. The sample gives about 200,000 clones, about four fifths of which show up once; 3.4% is in the top ten.

This clonotype was sampled from a man between 35 and 55 years old in good health and CMV-seropositive. The sample comprised PBMCs. The gene calls are TRBV5-1 and TRBJ2-5; possibly TRBD1 for D (5 bases). The CDR3 here is CASSPQVQETQYF. The CDR3 coding sequence is TGCGCCAGCAGCCCACAGGTCCAAGAGACCCAGTACTTC.